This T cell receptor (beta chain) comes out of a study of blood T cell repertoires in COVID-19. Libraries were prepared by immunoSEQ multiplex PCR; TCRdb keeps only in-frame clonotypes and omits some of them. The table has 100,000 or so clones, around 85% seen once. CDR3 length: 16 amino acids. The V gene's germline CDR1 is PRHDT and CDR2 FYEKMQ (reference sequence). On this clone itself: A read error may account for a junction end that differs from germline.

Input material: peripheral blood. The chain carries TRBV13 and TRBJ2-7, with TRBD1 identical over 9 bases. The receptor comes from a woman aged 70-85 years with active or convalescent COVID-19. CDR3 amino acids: CASSTYGTGRPYDQYF. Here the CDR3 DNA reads TGTGCCAGCAGCACGTACGGGACAGGGAGACCCTACGACCAGTACTTC.